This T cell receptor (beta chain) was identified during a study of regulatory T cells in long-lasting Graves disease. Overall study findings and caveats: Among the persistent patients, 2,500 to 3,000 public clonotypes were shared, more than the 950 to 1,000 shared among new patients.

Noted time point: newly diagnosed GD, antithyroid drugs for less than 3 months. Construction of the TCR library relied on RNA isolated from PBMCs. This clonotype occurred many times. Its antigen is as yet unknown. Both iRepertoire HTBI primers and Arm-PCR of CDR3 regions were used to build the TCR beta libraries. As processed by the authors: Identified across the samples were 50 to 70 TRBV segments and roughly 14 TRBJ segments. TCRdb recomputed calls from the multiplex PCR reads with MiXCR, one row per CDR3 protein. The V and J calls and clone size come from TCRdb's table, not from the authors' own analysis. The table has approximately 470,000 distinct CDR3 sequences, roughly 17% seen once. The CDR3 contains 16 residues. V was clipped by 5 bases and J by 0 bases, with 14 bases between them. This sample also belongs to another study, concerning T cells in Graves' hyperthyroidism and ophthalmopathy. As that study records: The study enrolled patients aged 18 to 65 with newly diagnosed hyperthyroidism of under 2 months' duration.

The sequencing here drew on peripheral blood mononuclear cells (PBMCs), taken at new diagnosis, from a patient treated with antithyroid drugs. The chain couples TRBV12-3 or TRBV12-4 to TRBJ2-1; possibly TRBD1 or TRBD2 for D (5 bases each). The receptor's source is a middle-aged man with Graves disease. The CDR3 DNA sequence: TGTGCCAGCAGTAGGACGGGGCTTGTCTCCTACAATGAGCAGTTCTTC. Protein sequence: CASSRTGLVSYNEQFF.